The rows below give T cell receptor beta chains drawn from one sample of a study of blood T cell repertoires in COVID-19. Assay: immunoSEQ multiplex PCR; the TCRdb copy retains only in-frame clones and omits some. The data contain fewer than 30,000 clones, around 93% of them singletons. The sample was peripheral blood. The origin of the receptors is a human donor in a cohort sampled during active COVID-19. Each CDR3 is given with its conserved first and last residue.

cdr3_aa,v_call
CASSSAGGGSYEQYF,TRBV6-5
CATSPEDRGRNTIYF,TRBV6-5
CASSLEEALRGYTF,TRBV5-1
CASSPPGTGHSGNTIYF,TRBV18
CASSSGGSYNEQFF,TRBV7-9
CASSSSTGLAEAFF,TRBV6-5
CASSQGEGTNTEAFF,TRBV3-1/TRBV3-2
CASSSGTANYGYTF,TRBV5-1
CASSLGGPGQPQHF,TRBV5-4
CASSQDGARVRSPLHF,TRBV4-2
CASSPWRTWETQYF,TRBV5-1
CASSDRGVQETQYF,TRBV6-1
CASSLAQGNYITGELFF,TRBV19
CASRGAGLPYQPQHF,TRBV19
CASSQDGGRHHF,TRBV4-1
CASCRDVTDMQYF,TRBV2
CATGGSETQYF,TRBV10-3
CASSQDPGQLNTEAFF,TRBV4-1
CASKMRVRDTIYF,TRBV19
CASSLPVNTEAFF,TRBV12-3/TRBV12-4
CASSQVQEMKGTEAFF,TRBV4-2
CASNRREPPQPQHF,TRBV11-2
CASSIPGSTQYF,TRBV5-4
CASSPPLGGAKHGYTF,TRBV18